Listed below are T cell receptor beta chains from one sample, sequenced in a study of CD8 T cells in Susac syndrome. Using its own MiXCR run on the immunoSEQ multiplex PCR reads, TCRdb lists one record per CDR3 protein. The sample has 51,000 or so distinct CDR3 sequences, roughly 93% seen once. Sequencing was done on a sample of CD8+ T cells from PBMCs. The receptors stem from a human donor in good health. The CDR3 runs from the conserved cysteine through the conserved F or W. Fields, in order: V gene, clone size, J gene, D gene, CDR3 length, CDR3 protein, CDR3 DNA. D genes are given only for firm matches. Rows may omit the clone size; those that give it use once, few, many or a size class.

TRBV2	once	TRBJ1-5	-	13	CASSLTNRRAQHF	TGTGCCAGCAGCCTAACGAACAGGAGGGCCCAGCATTTT
TRBV27	-	TRBJ2-1	TRBD1	17	CASSLTGVPPPYNEQFF	TGTGCCAGCAGTTTGACAGGGGTTCCCCCACCTTACAATGAGCAGTTCTTC
TRBV27	once	TRBJ2-1	-	13	CASSLSVAHRALF	TGTGCCAGCAGTTTATCGGTCGCCCATCGGGCCCTTTTC
TRBV7-9	-	TRBJ2-5	-	13	CASSSQIQETQYF	TGTGCCAGCAGCTCCCAGATCCAAGAGACCCAGTACTTC
TRBV6-4	-	TRBJ2-7	-	15	CASSERSGSSYEQYF	TGTGCCAGCAGTGAACGGAGCGGAAGCTCCTACGAGCAGTACTTC
TRBV5-1	-	TRBJ2-7	-	13	CASSFGDGYEQYF	TGCGCCAGCAGCTTCGGTGACGGGTACGAGCAGTACTTC
TRBV27	-	TRBJ1-1	-	14	CASTLGRGSTEAFF	TGTGCCAGCACCTTGGGAAGGGGGAGCACTGAAGCTTTCTTT
TRBV29-1	-	TRBJ2-3	TRBD1	16	CSVLPLPGQAPDTQYF	TGCAGCGTTTTACCCCTTCCGGGACAGGCCCCAGATACGCAGTATTTT
TRBV28	-	TRBJ2-7	-	15	CASSPSQGGSGEQYF	TGTGCCAGCAGTCCCAGTCAGGGAGGATCGGGCGAGCAGTACTTC
TRBV2	-	TRBJ2-7	-	14	CASSEAQSHYEQYF	TGTGCCAGCAGTGAAGCGCAGAGTCACTACGAGCAGTACTTC
TRBV18	-	TRBJ2-5	-	16	CASSLEGGALGETQYF	TGTGCCAGCTCACTCGAGGGCGGCGCCTTAGGAGAGACCCAGTACTTC
TRBV7-8	-	TRBJ2-2	-	15	CASSLGRSKAGELFF	TGTGCCAGCAGCCTCGGACGAAGCAAGGCCGGGGAGCTGTTTTTT
TRBV29-1	-	TRBJ2-7	TRBD2	15	CSVEDREGSSYEQYF	TGCAGCGTTGAAGATCGGGAGGGGTCCTCCTACGAGCAGTACTTC
TRBV4-1	once	TRBJ2-7	TRBD1	13	CASSGGQGHEQYF	TGCGCCAGCAGCGGCGGACAGGGCCACGAGCAGTACTTC
TRBV5-1	-	TRBJ2-3	-	13	CASSGEYTDTQYF	TGCGCCAGCAGCGGCGAGTACACAGATACGCAGTATTTT
TRBV9	-	TRBJ1-2	-	13	CASSAGQRGGYTF	TGTGCCAGCAGCGCCGGCCAGCGAGGCGGCTACACCTTC
TRBV29-1	-	TRBJ1-1	TRBD1	14	CSVEDRGGRSEAFF	TGCAGCGTTGAGGATCGAGGGGGCAGATCTGAAGCTTTCTTT
TRBV19	once	TRBJ1-1	-	13	CASSMGRRSEAFF	TGTGCCAGTAGTATGGGGAGACGGTCTGAAGCTTTCTTT
TRBV15	-	TRBJ2-1	TRBD2	16	CATSRDLGTKNNEQFF	TGTGCCACCAGCAGAGATCTCGGGACTAAAAACAATGAGCAGTTCTTC
TRBV3-1	-	TRBJ2-1	-	12	CASSQDLDEQFF	TGTGCCAGCAGCCAAGATTTGGATGAGCAGTTCTTC
TRBV7-8	-	TRBJ2-7	TRBD1	14	CASRVQGAFSEQYF	TGTGCCAGCCGAGTACAGGGGGCGTTCAGCGAGCAGTACTTC
TRBV28	-	TRBJ2-5	-	15	CASSTTSYSQETQYF	TGTGCCAGCAGTACCACCTCGTATAGCCAAGAGACCCAGTACTTC
TRBV3-1	-	TRBJ2-5	TRBD1	19	CASSSGTGGTAGYQETQYF	TGTGCCAGCAGTTCCGGGACAGGGGGGACGGCGGGGTACCAAGAGACCCAGTACTTC
TRBV20-1	-	TRBJ2-2	-	15	CSAHPPLANTGELFF	TGCAGTGCGCACCCCCCCCTCGCGAACACCGGGGAGCTGTTTTTT
TRBV25-1	-	TRBJ2-2	-	14	CASSEPGWPGELFF	TGTGCCAGCAGTGAGCCCGGCTGGCCCGGGGAGCTGTTTTTT
TRBV4-1	-	TRBJ2-2	-	15	CASSQGFRGSGSCFF	-
TRBV28	-	TRBJ1-2	-	13	CASSLLGARGYTF	TGTGCCAGCAGTTTATTGGGGGCACGTGGCTACACCTTC
TRBV10-3	-	TRBJ2-7	-	11	CAIGGQDEQYF	TGTGCCATCGGCGGGCAGGACGAGCAGTACTTC
TRBV6-1	few	TRBJ1-3	-	15	CASSEEPSSGNTIYF	TGTGCCAGCAGTGAAGAGCCGTCCTCTGGAAACACCATATATTTT
TRBV15	-	TRBJ2-7	-	14	CATSRDRDSGEQYF	TGTGCCACCAGCAGAGATCGGGATTCGGGGGAGCAGTACTTC
TRBV14	-	TRBJ2-5	TRBD2	16	CASSPGLAGASETQYF	TGTGCCAGCAGCCCGGGACTAGCGGGAGCATCAGAGACCCAGTACTTC
TRBV5-6	few	TRBJ1-1	-	12	CASSFGSTEAFF	TGTGCCAGCAGCTTTGGGAGCACTGAAGCTTTCTTT
TRBV10-2	-	TRBJ2-1	TRBD2	15	CASSENGWGGREQFF	TGCGCCAGCAGTGAGAATGGATGGGGCGGGAGAGAGCAGTTCTTC
TRBV5-6	-	TRBJ2-4	-	12	CASSSDTNIQYF	TGTGCCAGCAGCTCGGACACAAACATTCAGTACTTC
TRBV2	-	TRBJ2-7	-	14	CASSERAKTYEQYF	TGTGCCAGCAGTGAAAGGGCCAAGACCTACGAGCAGTACTTC
TRBV10-3	once	TRBJ1-1	-	14	CAISRDVGLPEAFF	TGTGCCATCAGTCGGGACGTCGGGCTCCCTGAAGCTTTCTTT
TRBV7-9	-	TRBJ1-4	-	15	CASSPSDLEREKLFF	TGTGCCAGCAGCCCTTCGGACCTAGAGCGTGAAAAACTGTTTTTT
TRBV7-9	-	TRBJ2-4	-	14	CASRLGDSENIQYF	TGTGCCAGCAGACTAGGGGATTCGGAAAACATTCAGTACTTC
TRBV28	-	TRBJ1-1	-	14	CASSPSGEGTEAFF	TGTGCCAGCAGTCCCTCTGGAGAAGGGACTGAAGCTTTCTTT
TRBV5-4	-	TRBJ2-1	TRBD2	20	CASSLAGFDSGRASYNEQFF	TGTGCCAGCAGCTTGGCCGGGTTTGATAGCGGGAGGGCTAGCTACAATGAGCAGTTCTTC
TRBV7-9	-	TRBJ2-7	TRBD2	15	CASSLLAANSYEQYF	TGTGCCAGCAGCTTACTAGCGGCAAACTCCTACGAGCAGTACTTC
TRBV6-6	-	TRBJ1-1	-	14	CASSTGTLNTEAFF	TGTGCCAGCAGTACCGGGACTTTGAACACTGAAGCTTTCTTT
TRBV23-1	-	TRBJ2-5	-	14	CASSQNRVGETQYF	TGCGCCAGCAGTCAAAACAGGGTGGGGGAGACCCAGTACTTC
TRBV12-3/TRBV12-4	once	TRBJ1-1	-	12	CASSFGRTEAFF	TGTGCCAGCAGTTTTGGCAGGACTGAAGCTTTCTTT
TRBV27	-	TRBJ2-3	-	12	CASSRVGDTQYF	TGTGCCAGCAGCCGGGTGGGAGATACGCAGTATTTT
TRBV6-1	-	TRBJ2-7	-	16	CASSPTIYLSSYEQYF	TGTGCCAGCAGTCCCACGATATACCTCAGCTCCTACGAGCAGTACTTC
TRBV10-3	-	TRBJ2-4	TRBD1	15	CAISESWGQGNIQYF	TGTGCCATCAGTGAGTCATGGGGACAGGGAAACATTCAGTACTTC
TRBV29-1	-	TRBJ2-4	-	12	CSVTTGSYIQYF	TGCAGCGTTACGACCGGTTCTTACATTCAGTACTTC
TRBV5-4	-	TRBJ2-1	-	17	CASSLAGLARRFNEQFF	TGTGCCAGCAGCTTGGCGGGATTAGCGAGAAGATTCAATGAGCAGTTCTTC
TRBV7-2	once	TRBJ2-4	-	15	CASSFDGTAKYIQYF	TGTGCCAGCAGCTTCGACGGGACGGCGAAGTACATTCAGTACTTC
TRBV13	-	TRBJ2-7	TRBD1	15	CASTEGRTGEYEQYF	TGTGCCAGCACCGAAGGAAGGACAGGGGAATACGAGCAGTACTTC
TRBV9	-	TRBJ1-2	TRBD1	17	CASSVAGLGQGARGYTF	TGTGCCAGCAGCGTAGCGGGCCTGGGACAGGGGGCCCGCGGCTACACCTTC